This T cell receptor (beta chain) was obtained from a study of T cell repertoires in cytomegalovirus infection. Study overall: Matching HLA type, along with CMV infection, was indicated by public TCR beta signatures.

Germline V gene sequence: CDR1 SEHNR, CDR2 FQNEAQ (reference sequence). Trimming took off 2 bases at V and 0 bases at J, with 6 bases between the two ends. This CDR3 is built from 14 residues. One entry per CDR3 protein, called by TCRdb with MiXCR from the reads. The table lists 150,000 to 200,000 distinct CDR3 sequences, roughly a fifth of them singletons. This receptor was taken from a human donor in good health (CMV status not recorded). Some clones in this sample may be carry-over from other donors' samples. The chain has TRBV7-9 and TRBJ2-3, with no clear D. The sequenced material came from PBMCs. The CDR3, as DNA: TGTGCCAGCAGCTTAAGGTCCAGCACAGATACGCAGTATTTT. Its translation is CASSLRSSTDTQYF.